The 19 T cell receptor beta chains listed next were all sequenced from one sample in a study of cytomegalovirus exposure and HLA in healthy donors. The PCR had 60 Vbeta and 13 Jbeta primers. Libraries were prepared by immunoSEQ multiplex PCR; TCRdb keeps only in-frame clonotypes and omits some of them. There are around 150,000 clones in the sample; about two thirds occur only once, and 2.4% lies in the top ten. Sequencing was done on a sample of PBMCs. These receptors were taken from a woman aged 40-49 years in good health and CMV-seronegative.

The chain recombines TRBV6-1 with TRBJ2-3; 9 nucleotides align to TRBD2. The germline CDR1 and CDR2 sequences are MNHNS and SASEGT. Trimming at V came to 6 bases and at J to 4 bases, leaving 5 bases not matched to a gene. The CDR3 has 14 amino acids. The DNA of the CDR3 is TGTGCCAGCAGCGCGGGGGGGCGATCAGATACGCAGTATTTT. It yields the protein CASSAGGRSDTQYF.

The chain links TRBV4-2 to TRBJ2-5, with TRBD1 matching over 7 bases. V lost 5 bases, J lost 7 bases, and 10 bases stayed unmatched. Looked up from germline, CDR1 is LGHNA and CDR2 is YNFKEQ. This CDR3 contains 14 residues. CDR3 region: CASSAPDREGTQYF. CDR3 DNA sequence: TGTGCCAGCAGCGCCCCCGACAGGGAAGGGACCCAGTACTTC.

J is TRBJ1-4 and V is TRBV30, with 9 bases matching TRBD1. With V trimmed by 6 bases and J by 7 bases, 12 bases remained unmatched. The CDR3 is made up of 15 amino acids. Germline V lookup: CDR1 GTSNPN, CDR2 SVGIG (reference sequence). CDR3 protein: CACQDRGMFGEKLFF. The CDR3 bases are TGTGCCTGCCAGGACAGGGGCATGTTTGGTGAAAAACTGTTTTTT. Combining the CDR3 with reference TRBV30 and TRBJ1-4 gives the whole variable domain SQTIHQWPATLVQPVGSPLSLECTVEGTSNPNLYWYRQAAGRGLQLLFYSVGIGQISSEVPQNLSASRPQDRQFILSSKKLLLSDSGFYLCACQDRGMFGEKLFFGSGTQLSVL.

Written as DNA, the CDR3 is TGTGCCAGTAGTAAAAACCCCGACAGTGAAGCTTTCTTT. This codes for CASSKNPDSEAFF. The chain links TRBV19 to TRBJ1-1; D perhaps matches TRBD1 (5 bases). CDR3 size: 13 residues. V lost 4 bases and J 7 bases, leaving 13 bases between the germline ends. The germline V gene encodes CDR1 LNHDA and CDR2 SQIVND (reference sequence).

This clone was counted a single time. The CDR3 DNA follows: TGTGCCACCAGGACAAGAGAGACTAGCAATCAGCCCCAGCATTTT. It translates to CATRTRETSNQPQHF. V gene TRBV6-1 combines with J gene TRBJ1-5; maybe TRBD1 (5 bases). The CDR3 has 15 residues. CDR1 and CDR2 (germline): MNHNS, SASEGT. Deletions cut 10 bases from V and 0 bases from J, with 16 bases between.

About this clone: At one of its ends the junction is not consistent with the germline gene, which may arise from a read error. The chain has TRBV29-1 and TRBJ2-5; 11 nucleotides line up with TRBD1. Near its end, the DNA agrees better with TRBJ2-7, so the J call may be wrong. The CDR3 loop spans 15 amino acids. CDR1 SQVTM and CDR2 ANQGSEA come from the germline V gene. The CDR3 DNA reads as TGCAGCGTAGAAGGGACAGGGGGGGCCTTGGCCGAGCAGTACTTC. As protein: CSVEGTGGALAEQYF.

The gene calls are TRBV18 and TRBJ2-2; 8 positions match TRBD1. The V and J ends lost 6 bases and 2 bases, in that order; junction bases with no gene match: 8. The CDR3 runs to 16 residues. CDR1 is KGHSH, CDR2 LQKENI, per germline. CDR3 DNA sequence: TGTGCCAGCTCGGTGGACAGGGTCCCAAACACCGGGGAGCTGTTTTTT. Its translation: CASSVDRVPNTGELFF.

The chain recombines TRBV7-2 with TRBJ1-1; a weak D match, TRBD1 (5 bases). Germline CDR1 SGHTA, CDR2 FQGNSA. CDR3 length equals 16 residues. V was trimmed by 3 bases and J by 6 bases, leaving 20 bases between them. For the CDR3, the DNA is TGTGCCAGCAGCTTGTTAGGGAGGGGTTACAACGCTGAAGCTTTCTTT. Protein sequence: CASSLLGRGYNAEAFF.

The chain combines TRBV5-1 with TRBJ1-2, with 8 bases aligning to TRBD1. The CDR3 sequence is 16 residues long. V lost 2 bases, J lost 8 bases, and 14 bases stayed unmatched. In germline, CDR1 is SGHRS, CDR2 YFSETQ. This CDR3 reads CASSLPGQAKYGGYTF. In DNA form, the CDR3 reads TGCGCCAGCAGCTTACCGGGACAGGCGAAATATGGGGGCTACACCTTC.

The chain carries TRBV5-4 and TRBJ2-5; 10 bases are shared with TRBD2. CDR1 SGHNT and CDR2 YYREEE come from the germline V gene (reference sequence). J gave up 4 bases and V 7 bases, and 10 bases lay outside the gene matches. This CDR3 is 15 amino acids long. The CDR3 DNA follows: TGTGCCAGCTCCCCAAGCGGGGGGGCCGTAGAGACCCAGTACTTC. Its protein is CASSPSGGAVETQYF.

The V gene is TRBV10-2, the J gene TRBJ2-7; D may be TRBD2 (7 bases). Germline V gene data show CDR1 as WSHSY and CDR2 as SAAADI. The CDR3 runs 12 residues. Between the trimmed V and J ends, which lost 8 bases and 7 bases, there was a span of 15 bases. As DNA, the CDR3 is TGCGCCAGCCGGCGGGGGCTGGGGGAGCAGTACTTC. It encodes CASRRGLGEQYF.

This clone appeared a few times. The chain joins TRBV7-3 to TRBJ2-7; weak D call: TRBD2 (5 bases). CDR3 length equals 12 residues. V was cut by 0 bases and J by 5 bases, with 5 bases left in between. Germline V CDR1 and CDR2: SGHTA, FQGTGA. Here the CDR3 reads CASSLTGDEQYF. The CDR3, as DNA: TGTGCCAGCAGCTTAACGGGAGACGAGCAGTACTTC. The whole variable domain, filled in from reference TRBV7-3 and TRBJ2-7, reads GAGVSQTPSNKVTEKGKYVELRCDPISGHTALYWYRQSLGQGPEFLIYFQGTGAADDSGLPNDRFFAVRPEGSVSTLKIQRTERGDSAVYLCASSLTGDEQYFGPGTRLTVT.

V gene TRBV7-2 combines with J gene TRBJ2-7; 7 bases match TRBD2. Germline-derived CDR1 and CDR2 are SGHTA and FQGNSA. This CDR3 has 13 amino acids. V gave up 4 bases and J gave up 5 bases; unmatched junction bases: 5. CDR3 residues: CASSSGGLDEQYF. Here the CDR3 DNA reads TGTGCCAGCAGCTCGGGGGGTTTGGACGAGCAGTACTTC. The full variable domain, with the rest looked up from reference TRBV7-2 and TRBJ2-7, is GAGVSQSPSNKVTEKGKDVELRCDPISGHTALYWYRQSLGQGLEFLIYFQGNSAPDKSGLPSDRFSAERTGGSVSTLTIQRTQQEDSAVYLCASSSGGLDEQYFGPGTRLTVT.

The chain combines TRBV15 with TRBJ1-2; 7 positions agree with TRBD1. Germline CDR1 and CDR2: LNHNV and YYDKDF (reference sequence). The CDR3 is 16 residues long. V was pared by 3 bases and J by 0 bases, with 7 bases of the junction left unmatched. The CDR3 coding sequence is TGTGCCACCAGCAGGGACAGGTGGTCGGCTAACTATGGCTACACCTTC. It is translated as CATSRDRWSANYGYTF.

The J gene is TRBJ2-3, the V gene TRBV7-7; D remains unclear. This CDR3 has 13 residues. The V end was cut by 2 bases, the J end by 1 base, with 4 bases between. CDR1 and CDR2 from the germline V gene are SSHAT and FNYEAQ (reference sequence). CDR3 residues: CASSLYRTDTQYF. The CDR3 DNA reads TGTGCCAGCAGCTTATATCGCACAGATACGCAGTATTTT.

The V gene is TRBV9, the J gene TRBJ2-5; TRBD2 might be the D (6 bases). Between the trimmed V and J ends, which lost 1 base and 5 bases, there was a span of 12 bases. Germline V gene data show CDR1 as SGDLS and CDR2 as YYNGEE. This CDR3 contains 14 residues. In DNA, the CDR3 is TGTGCCAGCAGCGTAAGGGACTCGAGGGAGACCCAGTACTTC. As protein: CASSVRDSRETQYF.

The gene calls are TRBV27 and TRBJ2-1; 7 bases are shared with TRBD2. Per germline, CDR1 MNHEY and CDR2 SMNVEV (reference sequence). The trim removed 7 bases at V and 7 bases at J, leaving 10 bases unmatched. The CDR3 is made up of 14 amino acids. DNA for the CDR3: TGTGCCAGCAAGGACCGGCGGGGGATGAATGAGCAGTTCTTC. Translated: CASKDRRGMNEQFF.

The gene calls are TRBV19 and TRBJ1-1; D is uncertain. The germline CDR1 and CDR2 sequences are LNHDA and SQIVND (reference sequence). V was trimmed by 7 bases and J by 1 base, leaving 16 bases between them. CDR3 size: 15 residues. The CDR3 DNA reads TGTGCCAGTACCGATCCAGGACTGAAGAACACTGAAGCTTTCTTT. It specifies CASTDPGLKNTEAFF. The variable domain in full, with the rest retrieved from reference TRBV19 and TRBJ1-1, is DGGITQSPKYLFRKEGQNVTLSCEQNLNHDAMYWYRQDPGQGLRLIYYSQIVNDFQKGDIAEGYSVSREKKESFPLTVTSAQKNPTAFYLCASTDPGLKNTEAFFGQGTRLTVV.

This clone was picked up one time. The chain couples TRBV4-1 to TRBJ1-2; possibly TRBD1 for D (6 bases). The CDR3 consists of 15 residues. V dropped 1 base and J dropped 1 base, with 10 bases sitting between them. CDR1 and CDR2 (germline): MGHRA, YSYEKL. The CDR3 protein is CASSQGTALNYGYTF. Here the CDR3 DNA reads TGCGCCAGCAGCCAAGGGACAGCCCTTAACTATGGCTACACCTTC.